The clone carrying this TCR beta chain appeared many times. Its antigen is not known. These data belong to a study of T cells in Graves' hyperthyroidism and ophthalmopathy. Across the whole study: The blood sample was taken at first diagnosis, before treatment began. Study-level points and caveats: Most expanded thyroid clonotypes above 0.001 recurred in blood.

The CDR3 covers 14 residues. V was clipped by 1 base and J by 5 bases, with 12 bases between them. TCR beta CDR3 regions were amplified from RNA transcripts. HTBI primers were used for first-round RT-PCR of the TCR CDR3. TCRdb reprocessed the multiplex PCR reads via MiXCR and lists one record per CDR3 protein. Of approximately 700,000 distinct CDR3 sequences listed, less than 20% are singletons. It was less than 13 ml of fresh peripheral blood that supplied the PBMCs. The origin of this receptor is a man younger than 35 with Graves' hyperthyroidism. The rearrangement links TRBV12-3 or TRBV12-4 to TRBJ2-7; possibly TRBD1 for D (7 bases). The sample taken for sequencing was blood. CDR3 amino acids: CASSLGRGLDEQYF. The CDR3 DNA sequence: TGTGCCAGCAGTTTAGGGAGGGGGCTCGACGAGCAGTACTTC.